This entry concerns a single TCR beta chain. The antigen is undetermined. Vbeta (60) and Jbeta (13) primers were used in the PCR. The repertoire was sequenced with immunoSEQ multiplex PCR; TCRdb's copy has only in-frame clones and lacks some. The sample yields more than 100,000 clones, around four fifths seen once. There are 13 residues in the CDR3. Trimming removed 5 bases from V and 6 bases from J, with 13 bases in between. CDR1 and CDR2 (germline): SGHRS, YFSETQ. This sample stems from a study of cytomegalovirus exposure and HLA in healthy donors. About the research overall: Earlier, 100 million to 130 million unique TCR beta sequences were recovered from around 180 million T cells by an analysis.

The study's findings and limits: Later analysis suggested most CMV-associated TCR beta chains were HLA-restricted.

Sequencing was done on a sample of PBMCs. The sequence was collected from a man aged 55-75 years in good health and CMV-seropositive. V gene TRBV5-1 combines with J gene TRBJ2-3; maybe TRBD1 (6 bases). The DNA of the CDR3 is TGCGCCAGCAGTAGCAGGGGTGACGATACGCAGTATTTT. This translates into CASSSRGDDTQYF.